Each of the 29 T cell receptor beta chains below was sequenced from the same sample in a study of cytomegalovirus exposure and HLA in healthy donors. Primers included in the PCR were 60 Vbeta and 13 Jbeta primers. Libraries were prepared by immunoSEQ multiplex PCR; TCRdb keeps only in-frame clonotypes and omits some of them. Of about 150,000 clones in the sample, almost 80% are singletons; the top ten hold approximately 0.66%. The sample was PBMCs. The receptor source for this set is a male donor in good health and CMV-seronegative.

This chain joins TRBV5-4 and TRBJ1-4, with D unclear. This CDR3 contains 12 residues. Per germline, CDR1 SGHNT and CDR2 YYREEE (reference sequence). Here the CDR3 reads CAYSDTGEKLFF. The CDR3 DNA reads as TGTGCTTATTCAGATACGGGGGAAAAACTGTTTTTT. Looking up the rest from reference TRBV5-4 and TRBJ1-4 gives the full variable domain: ETGVTQSPTHLIKTRGQQVTLRCSSQSGHNTVSWYQQALGQGPQFIFQYYREEENGRGNFPPRFSGLQFPNYSSELNVNALELDDSALYLCAYSDTGEKLFFGSGTQLSVL.

V and J are TRBV15 and TRBJ1-2, with 9 nucleotides matching TRBD1. CDR1 is LNHNV, CDR2 YYDKDF, per germline (reference sequence). With V trimmed by 5 bases and J by 8 bases, 15 bases remained unmatched. This CDR3 comprises 16 residues. This chain's CDR3 is CATSLRRTGDHRGYTF. The CDR3 DNA sequence: TGTGCCACCAGCCTTCGAAGGACAGGGGATCATCGGGGCTACACCTTC.

The chain has TRBV19 and TRBJ2-7, with TRBD2 matching over 8 bases. V was pared by 5 bases and J by 5 bases, with 8 bases of the junction left unmatched. The length of the CDR3 is 14 residues. CDR1 is LNHDA, CDR2 SQIVND, per germline (reference sequence). CDR3 amino acids: CASSGSGSLNEQYF. The DNA for the CDR3 is TGTGCCAGTAGTGGGAGCGGGAGTTTAAACGAGCAGTACTTC.

The chain links TRBV6-1 to TRBJ1-6; tentative D call: TRBD1 (6 bases). The CDR3 has 13 residues. The V gene lost 6 bases and the J gene lost 9 bases, with 12 bases spanning the gap. Germline CDR1 is MNHNS and CDR2 is SASEGT. Here the CDR3 reads CASRDGQFSPLHF. As DNA, the CDR3 is TGTGCCAGCAGGGACGGACAGTTTTCACCCCTCCACTTT.

Only a few counts were recorded for this clone. V usage is TRBV5-1 and J usage is TRBJ2-5; 7 bases line up with TRBD1. The end of the DNA fits TRBJ2-7 better, so the J call may be wrong. The CDR3 has 13 amino acids. In germline, CDR1 is SGHRS, CDR2 YFSETQ. The CDR3 reads CASSLGQSYEQYF. CDR3 in DNA: TGCGCCAGCAGCCTGGGACAGAGCTACGAGCAGTACTTC.

V gene TRBV7-3 combines with J gene TRBJ2-2, with 9 bases that match TRBD1. This CDR3 contains 15 residues. Germline V gives CDR1 SGHTA, CDR2 FQGTGA. Trimming at V came to 5 bases and at J to 4 bases, leaving 5 bases not matched to a gene. The CDR3 sequence is CASSRPGQGTGELFF. DNA of the CDR3: TGTGCCAGCAGCCGACCGGGACAGGGCACCGGGGAGCTGTTTTTT. Looking up the rest from reference TRBV7-3 and TRBJ2-2 gives the full variable domain: GAGVSQTPSNKVTEKGKYVELRCDPISGHTALYWYRQSLGQGPEFLIYFQGTGAADDSGLPNDRFFAVRPEGSVSTLKIQRTERGDSAVYLCASSRPGQGTGELFFGEGSRLTVL.

The chain uses TRBV9 and TRBJ2-1, with 7 bases fitting TRBD1. Germline V lookup: CDR1 SGDLS, CDR2 YYNGEE. With 0 bases clipped from V and 2 bases from J, the junction kept 2 bases outside the gene matches. This CDR3 has 15 amino acids. The CDR3 sequence is CASSVGDRPYNEQFF. CDR3 DNA: TGTGCCAGCAGCGTAGGGGACAGACCCTACAATGAGCAGTTCTTC.

The rearrangement uses TRBV5-1 and TRBJ1-2, with 9 bases matching TRBD1. Looked up from germline, CDR1 is SGHRS and CDR2 is YFSETQ. The trim removed 3 bases at V and 4 bases at J, leaving 4 bases unmatched. The CDR3 contains 14 residues. The chain's CDR3 is CASSSGQGTYGYTF. The CDR3 nucleotides are TGCGCCAGCAGCTCGGGACAGGGAACCTATGGCTACACCTTC.

The chain recombines TRBV5-6 with TRBJ2-3, with TRBD1 matching 10 bases. This CDR3 has 16 amino acids. V lost 3 bases to trimming and J lost 2 bases; unmatched junction nucleotides: 6. Germline loops: CDR1 SGHDT, CDR2 YYEEEE. The CDR3 protein is CASSSGDRGYTDTQYF. DNA of the CDR3: TGTGCCAGCAGCTCGGGGGACAGGGGTTACACAGATACGCAGTATTTT. The variable domain in full, completed from reference TRBV5-6 and TRBJ2-3, reads DAGVTQSPTHLIKTRGQQVTLRCSPKSGHDTVSWYQQALGQGPQFIFQYYEEEERQRGNFPDRFSGHQFPNYSSELNVNALLLGDSALYLCASSSGDRGYTDTQYFGPGTRLTVL.

Remarks on this clone: This sample also contains other DNA sequences that code for the same CDR3. The CDR3 region is CASSGQGVGEQYF. CDR3 DNA sequence: TGTGCCAGCAGCGGCCAAGGGGTTGGGGAGCAGTACTTC. The J gene is TRBJ2-7, the V gene TRBV9, with D possibly being TRBD1 (5 bases). Looked up from germline, CDR1 is SGDLS and CDR2 is YYNGEE. The CDR3 is 13 amino acids. The V end was cut by 3 bases, the J end by 7 bases, with 14 bases between.

The chain is built from TRBV5-1 and TRBJ1-2, with a weak D call TRBD1 (5 bases). With 4 bases removed from V and 4 bases from J, the gap between germline ends came to 11 bases. The CDR3 is 13 residues long. Per germline, CDR1 SGHRS and CDR2 YFSETQ. CDR3 DNA sequence: TGCGCCAGCAGCCAAATACAGGCCTATGGCTACACCTTC. Amino acid sequence: CASSQIQAYGYTF.

This chain uses TRBV6-5 with TRBJ1-1, with D unresolved. Trimming pared 2 bases from V and 3 bases from J, leaving 7 bases between. Per germline, CDR1 MNHEY and CDR2 SVGAGI. This CDR3 has 13 amino acids. The DNA for the CDR3 is TGTGCCAGCAGTTACGTCGGGGACACTGAAGCTTTCTTT. This gives the protein CASSYVGDTEAFF.

The chain combines TRBV27 with TRBJ1-2, with no clear D. Germline V gene data show CDR1 as MNHEY and CDR2 as SMNVEV (reference sequence). This CDR3 has 13 amino acids. V lost 4 bases and J 8 bases, leaving 14 bases between the germline ends. CDR3 sequence: CASSWGVWQGYTF. In nucleotides, the CDR3 is TGTGCCAGCAGTTGGGGAGTCTGGCAGGGCTACACCTTC.

V usage is TRBV9 and J usage is TRBJ2-1; TRBD2 aligns across 8 bases. The CDR3 runs to 14 residues. Looked up from germline, CDR1 is SGDLS and CDR2 is YYNGEE. After removal of 4 bases from V and 6 bases from J, the junction contained 6 bases not matched to a gene. The CDR3 nucleotides read TGTGCCAGCAGCCCGGGAGGGAGGGGCAATGAGCAGTTCTTC. It specifies CASSPGGRGNEQFF.

V gene TRBV18 combines with J gene TRBJ1-2; D is undetermined. Trimming stripped 2 bases from V and 0 bases from J, with 7 bases between. This CDR3 is 14 amino acids long. Germline CDR1 reads KGHSH; CDR2 reads LQKENI. CDR3 DNA sequence: TGTGCCAGCTCACCAAGTATAGCTAACTATGGCTACACCTTC. It specifies CASSPSIANYGYTF.

This clone was seen a handful of times. The chain joins TRBV4-1 to TRBJ1-2; D might be TRBD1 (6 bases). This CDR3 comprises 14 residues. Trimming pared 1 base from V and 6 bases from J, leaving 12 bases between. Germline CDR1 MGHRA, CDR2 YSYEKL. CDR3 loop: CASSQAGTKNGYTF. The CDR3 nucleotides are TGCGCCAGCAGCCAAGCGGGGACAAAAAATGGCTACACCTTC.

The rearrangement links TRBV6-4 to TRBJ2-7, with 8 bases that match TRBD1. This CDR3 has 14 residues. Germline CDR1 MRHNA, CDR2 SNTAGT. V lost 5 bases to trimming and J lost 0 bases; unmatched junction nucleotides: 3. CDR3 amino acids: CASSKTGASYEQYF. The CDR3 bases are TGTGCCAGCAGTAAGACAGGGGCCTCCTACGAGCAGTACTTC.

The gene calls are TRBV7-2 and TRBJ2-1, with D possibly TRBD2 on 5 matching bases. This CDR3 comprises 14 residues. From germline, CDR1 is SGHTA and CDR2 FQGNSA. V was cut by 2 bases and J by 5 bases, with 10 bases left in between. The CDR3: CASSLPGNHNEQFF. The CDR3 DNA sequence: TGTGCCAGCAGCTTACCGGGGAATCACAATGAGCAGTTCTTC.

The chain recombines TRBV5-8 with TRBJ2-7, with TRBD1 identical over 8 bases. The V and J ends lost 5 bases and 2 bases, in that order; junction bases with no gene match: 9. CDR1 is SGHTS and CDR2 is YDEGEE in the germline V gene. This CDR3 spans 15 amino acids. CDR3 DNA: TGTGCCAGCAGGTGGGGGACAGGAGCGGCCTACGAGCAGTACTTC. Translating it yields CASRWGTGAAYEQYF.

V usage is TRBV29-1 and J usage is TRBJ2-1; 10 bases are shared with TRBD1. The CDR3 runs to 13 residues. The ends lost 6 bases at V and 8 bases at J; junction bases unmatched: 7. CDR1 and CDR2 (germline): SQVTM, ANQGSEA. This CDR3 is CSVEGTGEDEQFF. As DNA, the CDR3 is TGCAGCGTCGAGGGGACAGGGGAGGATGAGCAGTTCTTC.

V usage is TRBV10-3 and J usage is TRBJ1-5, with TRBD1 identical over 10 bases. Per germline, CDR1 ENHRY and CDR2 SYGVKD. The CDR3 runs 14 residues. V was clipped by 2 bases and J by 5 bases; unmatched bases: 0. The DNA for the CDR3 is TGTGCCATCAGTGAGGGGACAGGGGATCAGCCCCAGCATTTT. As protein: CAISEGTGDQPQHF.

The CDR3 sequence is CASSPTPQGGYGYTF. The CDR3 nucleotides are TGTGCCAGCAGCCCCACCCCTCAGGGGGGCTATGGCTACACCTTC. The V call is TRBV7-6, the J call TRBJ1-2, with 7 bases identical to TRBD1. The CDR3 is 15 amino acids. From germline, CDR1 is SGHVS and CDR2 FNYEAQ. V lost 5 bases, J lost 4 bases, and 10 bases stayed unmatched.

The rearrangement links TRBV6-1 to TRBJ1-2, with D possibly TRBD1 on 5 matching bases. Germline CDR1 and CDR2: MNHNS and SASEGT. The CDR3 runs 13 residues. V shed 2 bases and J shed 3 bases, with 7 bases lying between them. The CDR3 loop is CASSERGDYGYTF. The CDR3 DNA reads as TGTGCCAGCAGTGAACGGGGGGACTATGGCTACACCTTC.

This clone was observed a handful of times. The CDR3 nucleotides are TGTGCCAGCAGCCCCCCAAATCGCGGGGTTTCCTACGAGCAGTACTTC. Its translation: CASSPPNRGVSYEQYF. The V gene is TRBV7-2, the J gene TRBJ2-7, with D maybe TRBD2 (6 bases). V was pared by 5 bases and J by 1 base, with 18 bases between. The CDR3 covers 16 residues. Germline assignment: CDR1 SGHTA and CDR2 FQGNSA. The complete variable domain, with remaining parts taken from reference TRBV7-2 and TRBJ2-7, reads GAGVSQSPSNKVTEKGKDVELRCDPISGHTALYWYRQSLGQGLEFLIYFQGNSAPDKSGLPSDRFSAERTGGSVSTLTIQRTQQEDSAVYLCASSPPNRGVSYEQYFGPGTRLTVT.

This clone was seen just once. The chain joins TRBV28 to TRBJ1-6; no firm D call. The CDR3 runs to 15 residues. The V end was cut by 2 bases, the J end by 9 bases, with 14 bases between. The germline CDR1 and CDR2 sequences are MDHEN and SYDVKM. The CDR3 region is CASSLNTLVGSPLHF. CDR3 DNA: TGTGCCAGCAGTTTAAATACCCTAGTGGGTTCACCCCTCCACTTT.

The V call is TRBV6-5, the J call TRBJ2-7; TRBD2 might be the D (6 bases). Germline CDR1 is MNHEY and CDR2 is SVGAGI. Trimming removed 2 bases at V and 3 bases at J, with 11 bases between. The CDR3 totals 14 residues. The CDR3 protein is CASSYGGVSYEQYF. Written as DNA, the CDR3 is TGTGCCAGCAGTTACGGCGGGGTAAGCTACGAGCAGTACTTC.

This rearrangement joins TRBV9 to TRBJ2-3, with 9 bases aligning to TRBD2. CDR1 is SGDLS, CDR2 YYNGEE, per germline. V lost 0 bases, J lost 6 bases, and 11 bases stayed unmatched. The CDR3 runs to 17 residues. The CDR3 loop is CASSVGLAATLGDTQYF. The CDR3 DNA reads as TGTGCCAGCAGCGTAGGACTAGCGGCCACGCTGGGGGATACGCAGTATTTT.

The chain employs TRBV18 and TRBJ1-1; D unresolved. The germline gives CDR1 KGHSH, CDR2 LQKENI. The CDR3 has 15 amino acids. V lost 0 bases and J 0 bases, leaving 8 bases between the germline ends. CDR3 DNA: TGTGCCAGCTCACCACCTGACAAATTGAACACTGAAGCTTTCTTT. Amino acid sequence: CASSPPDKLNTEAFF.

The rearrangement joins TRBV7-2 to TRBJ2-5, with TRBD2 matching over 9 bases. The J segment lost 5 bases and the V segment lost 4 bases, leaving 8 bases of the junction unmatched. The CDR3 runs to 15 residues. Germline values: CDR1 SGHTA, CDR2 FQGNSA. DNA of the CDR3: TGTGCCAGCAGCTCGGGACTAGCTAGGGGCGAGACCCAGTACTTC. This gives the protein CASSSGLARGETQYF.